This is a list of T cell receptor beta chains from one sample in a study of blood T cell repertoires in COVID-19. The method was immunoSEQ multiplex PCR; TCRdb's version includes in-frame clones alone and lacks a portion of them. The sample lists tens of thousands of clones, roughly 90% occurring once. The specimen sequenced was peripheral blood. These receptors were collected from a woman aged 55-69 years with active COVID-19. Each CDR3 is given with its conserved first and last residue. D genes are given only for firm matches. Expanded clones get a size class; other rows say once, few or many, or leave the size out.

clone_size	d_call	j_call	v_call	cdr3_aa
NA	TRBD2	TRBJ2-6	TRBV4-3	CASSQDSGLVFGANVLTF
NA	TRBD2	TRBJ2-7	TRBV5-1	CASSLRSSREGAQYF
NA	NA	TRBJ2-1	TRBV9	CASSVVQGDRTGEAGEQFF
NA	NA	TRBJ1-1	TRBV5-4	CASSPRGNTEAFF
NA	NA	TRBJ2-7	TRBV18	CASSRDTGPYEQYF
once	TRBD1	TRBJ2-1	TRBV29-1	CSSSGTVNYNEQFF
NA	TRBD2	TRBJ2-1	TRBV3-1/TRBV3-2	CASSQERGGSAYNEQFF
NA	TRBD2	TRBJ2-7	TRBV14	CASSQLPGGGTSGSVPKQYF
NA	NA	TRBJ2-2	TRBV5-1	CASSLSGSNTGELFF
NA	NA	TRBJ2-3	TRBV7-2	CASSPRSGSTDTQYF
NA	NA	TRBJ1-1	TRBV27	CASRLGIMNTEAFF
NA	TRBD1	TRBJ2-5	TRBV3-1/TRBV3-2	CASSQEGQAPMYQETQYF
NA	NA	TRBJ1-3	TRBV5-1	CASSLDSQGTGNTIYF
NA	TRBD1	TRBJ1-5	TRBV15	CATSRSRDRVYYSNQPQHF
once	NA	TRBJ1-2	TRBV30	CAWRRQALDGYTF
NA	TRBD1	TRBJ1-5	TRBV4-1	CASSQADREGQPQHF
NA	NA	TRBJ1-5	TRBV18	CASSEGQYSNQPQHF
NA	NA	TRBJ2-1	TRBV9	CASSVEGEGIDEQFF
NA	TRBD2	TRBJ2-5	TRBV7-2	CASSRASGPQETQYF
NA	NA	TRBJ2-3	TRBV12-5	CASGPTGLGTDTQYF
once	NA	TRBJ1-3	TRBV9	CASSPTPRGGNTIYF
NA	TRBD1	TRBJ1-1	TRBV27	CASRVDRLNTEAFF
NA	NA	TRBJ2-7	TRBV28	CASSLPGDYEQYF
NA	NA	TRBJ2-1	TRBV20-1	CSASLANEQFF
NA	NA	TRBJ1-2	TRBV12-3/TRBV12-4	CASSLAIGYTF
NA	TRBD1	TRBJ2-1	TRBV14	CASSPQGWDRSYNEQFF
NA	NA	TRBJ1-3	TRBV19	CASSIQGTGNTIYF
NA	NA	TRBJ1-2	TRBV29-1	CSVEAARGNYGYTF
once	NA	TRBJ1-2	TRBV30	CAWSPGTHYGYTF
once	TRBD2	TRBJ2-5	TRBV7-2	CASSQGLARKQETQYF
NA	NA	TRBJ2-7	TRBV19	CASSARTGLDEQYF
once	TRBD1	TRBJ2-5	TRBV29-1	CSVGGTGAGETQYF
NA	NA	TRBJ2-3	TRBV13	CASSFGGGADTQYF
NA	TRBD2	TRBJ2-3	TRBV20-1	CSASLGTSTDTQYF
NA	NA	TRBJ1-4	TRBV5-1	CASSLVGGTEKLFF
NA	NA	TRBJ2-7	TRBV19	CASSIVTGSEQYF
NA	TRBD2	TRBJ2-5	TRBV9	CASSTRTSGSLETQYF
once	NA	TRBJ2-3	TRBV28	CASSVQVAGALTQYF
NA	NA	TRBJ1-6	TRBV7-2	CASSLVVRGNSPLHF
NA	TRBD1	TRBJ2-7	TRBV5-1	CASSPGGTGSYEQYF
NA	TRBD1	TRBJ1-2	TRBV9	CASSARPTGGSHSGYTF
NA	TRBD2	TRBJ2-3	TRBV28	CASSLLAGVTDTQYF